A selection of T cell receptor beta chains follows, all from one sample in a study of shared clonotypes between healthy human individuals. The repertoire was sequenced with immunoSEQ multiplex PCR; TCRdb's copy has only in-frame clones and lacks some. The data contain about 2 million clones, less than 95% of them singletons. Material: naive CD8+ T cells sorted from blood. The receptors shown here come from a man aged 18 to 29 in good health. CDR3s include the opening cysteine and the closing phenylalanine or tryptophan. A D gene is named only where the DNA matches it firmly. Size tells how often a clone was seen (once, few, many) or the class of an expanded clone, and some rows leave it out.

J: TRBJ2-7
size: NA
D: TRBD1
V: TRBV6-1
CDR3: CASSDQGQGAYEQYF
DNA: TGTGCCAGCAGTGACCAGGGACAGGGAGCCTACGAGCAGTACTTC

J: TRBJ2-1
size: NA
D: NA
V: TRBV7-9
CDR3: CASSLRGFDNEQFF
DNA: TGTGCCAGCAGCTTAAGGGGGTTTGACAATGAGCAGTTCTTC

J: TRBJ2-7
size: NA
D: NA
V: TRBV2
CDR3: CASSEIGDRAYEQYF
DNA: TGTGCCAGCAGTGAAATAGGTGACAGAGCCTACGAGCAGTACTTC

J: TRBJ2-1
size: NA
D: NA
V: TRBV2
CDR3: CASSDKRLYNEQFF
DNA: TGTGCCAGCAGTGATAAGAGACTCTACAATGAGCAGTTCTTC

J: TRBJ1-3
size: NA
D: NA
V: TRBV28
CDR3: CASKGRTSGNTIYF
DNA: TGTGCCAGCAAGGGACGGACCTCTGGAAACACCATATATTTT

J: TRBJ2-5
size: NA
D: TRBD1
V: TRBV10-2
CDR3: CASSESRTRPGGLGETQYF
DNA: TGCGCCAGCAGTGAGTCTCGGACTCGACCAGGGGGCCTTGGGGAGACCCAGTACTTC

J: TRBJ1-6
size: NA
D: NA
V: TRBV6-6
CDR3: CASRVSSGFNSPLHF
DNA: TGTGCCAGCAGAGTATCGTCAGGTTTTAATTCACCCCTCCACTTT

J: TRBJ2-7
size: once
D: TRBD1
V: TRBV7-9
CDR3: CASSLAGTGMNYEQYF
DNA: TGTGCCAGCAGCTTAGCGGGGACAGGGATGAACTACGAGCAGTACTTC

J: TRBJ2-3
size: NA
D: NA
V: TRBV28
CDR3: CASSLSTDTQYF
DNA: TGTGCCAGCAGTCTTAGCACAGATACGCAGTATTTT

J: TRBJ2-1
size: NA
D: NA
V: TRBV5-6
CDR3: CASSFFGASESNEQFF
DNA: TGTGCCAGCAGCTTTTTTGGTGCTAGCGAGAGCAATGAGCAGTTCTTC

J: TRBJ2-3
size: NA
D: TRBD2
V: TRBV10-2
CDR3: CASSEGGGAADTQYF
DNA: TGCGCCAGCAGTGAGGGCGGGGGGGCCGCAGATACGCAGTATTTT

J: TRBJ2-1
size: NA
D: TRBD2
V: TRBV5-8
CDR3: CASSRDGTSGDISYNEQFF
DNA: TGTGCCAGCAGCCGAGATGGGACTAGCGGGGACATCTCCTACAATGAGCAGTTCTTC

J: TRBJ2-7
size: NA
D: NA
V: TRBV6-5
CDR3: CASSPVPSYEQYF
DNA: TGTGCCAGCAGCCCTGTACCTTCCTACGAGCAGTACTTC

J: TRBJ2-1
size: NA
D: NA
V: TRBV11-2
CDR3: CASSLVASGRYNEQFF
DNA: TGTGCCAGCAGCTTAGTCGCAAGCGGGCGATACAATGAGCAGTTCTTC

J: TRBJ2-7
size: NA
D: TRBD2
V: TRBV19
CDR3: CASSAAGDASYEQYF
DNA: TGTGCCAGTAGCGCCGCGGGGGATGCCTCCTACGAGCAGTACTTC

J: TRBJ1-2
size: NA
D: NA
V: TRBV4-1
CDR3: CASSQVGAWQDGYTF
DNA: TGCGCCAGCAGCCAAGTTGGGGCGTGGCAGGATGGCTACACCTTC

J: TRBJ1-4
size: NA
D: TRBD1
V: TRBV4-3
CDR3: CASSQDEGAKEKLFF
DNA: TGCGCCAGCAGCCAAGATGAGGGGGCGAAGGAAAAACTGTTTTTT

J: TRBJ1-1
size: NA
D: TRBD1
V: TRBV27
CDR3: CASSSWTGEAFF
DNA: TGTGCCAGCAGTTCCTGGACAGGGGAAGCTTTCTTT

J: TRBJ2-1
size: NA
D: TRBD2
V: TRBV27
CDR3: CASSLRLAGGLNEQFF
DNA: TGTGCCAGCAGTTTGAGACTAGCGGGGGGGCTCAATGAGCAGTTCTTC

J: TRBJ1-3
size: NA
D: TRBD1
V: TRBV4-3
CDR3: CASSRLTGGAGNTIYF
DNA: TGCGCCAGCAGCCGCCTGACAGGGGGCGCTGGAAACACCATATATTTT

J: TRBJ2-6
size: NA
D: NA
V: TRBV6-5
CDR3: CASSYGVSGANVLTF
DNA: TGTGCCAGCAGTTACGGAGTCTCTGGGGCCAACGTCCTGACTTTC

J: TRBJ2-5
size: NA
D: NA
V: TRBV4-1
CDR3: CASSQVPTDQETQYF
DNA: TGCGCCAGCAGCCAAGTCCCGACCGATCAAGAGACCCAGTACTTC

J: TRBJ2-3
size: NA
D: TRBD1
V: TRBV2
CDR3: CASSDPGQGARDTQYF
DNA: TGTGCCAGCAGTGACCCCGGACAGGGGGCGAGAGATACGCAGTATTTT

J: TRBJ2-7
size: NA
D: NA
V: TRBV6-5
CDR3: CASRTGPSDEQYF
DNA: TGTGCCAGCAGGACGGGACCCTCCGACGAGCAGTACTTC

J: TRBJ2-3
size: once
D: NA
V: TRBV9
CDR3: CASRGGDTQYF
DNA: TGTGCCAGCAGAGGAGGGGATACGCAGTATTTT

J: TRBJ2-7
size: NA
D: NA
V: TRBV6-5
CDR3: CASSTGPTYEQYF
DNA: TGTGCCAGCAGTACGGGACCCACATACGAGCAGTACTTC

J: TRBJ2-5
size: NA
D: TRBD2
V: TRBV2
CDR3: CASSEAGRETQYF
DNA: TGTGCCAGCAGTGAAGCCGGGAGGGAGACCCAGTACTTC

J: TRBJ2-5
size: NA
D: NA
V: TRBV4-3
CDR3: CASSQDWSTRETQYF
DNA: TGCGCCAGCAGCCAAGATTGGTCTACACGGGAGACCCAGTACTTC

J: TRBJ2-5
size: NA
D: TRBD1
V: TRBV5-1
CDR3: CASSAGQGWGETQYF
DNA: TGCGCCAGCAGCGCCGGACAGGGGTGGGGAGAGACCCAGTACTTC

J: TRBJ2-7
size: NA
D: NA
V: TRBV6-4
CDR3: CASSGRTGGKYF
DNA: TGTGCCAGCAGTGGGAGGACTGGAGGTAAGTACTTC

J: TRBJ1-3
size: NA
D: NA
V: TRBV2
CDR3: CASSGDITSSGNTIYF
DNA: TGTGCCAGCAGTGGGGACATAACGAGCTCTGGAAACACCATATATTTT

J: TRBJ2-5
size: NA
D: TRBD2
V: TRBV7-9
CDR3: CASRGLAEQETQYF
DNA: TGTGCCAGCAGGGGACTAGCGGAACAAGAGACCCAGTACTTC

J: TRBJ2-3
size: NA
D: NA
V: TRBV6-5
CDR3: CASSYSSRGTDTQYF
DNA: TGTGCCAGCAGTTACTCGAGCAGGGGCACAGATACGCAGTATTTT

J: TRBJ1-5
size: NA
D: NA
V: TRBV4-1
CDR3: CASSNYQESNQPQHF
DNA: TGCGCCAGCAGCAACTACCAGGAGAGCAATCAGCCCCAGCATTTT

J: TRBJ2-1
size: NA
D: NA
V: TRBV7-8
CDR3: CASSFGRDEQFF
DNA: TGTGCCAGCAGCTTTGGCCGGGATGAGCAGTTCTTC

J: TRBJ2-2
size: NA
D: NA
V: TRBV10-3
CDR3: CAISESPGELFF
DNA: TGTGCCATCAGTGAGTCTCCCGGGGAGCTGTTTTTT

J: TRBJ2-7
size: NA
D: TRBD1
V: TRBV7-3
CDR3: CASSLGQGAGYEQYF
DNA: TGTGCCAGCAGCTTGGGACAGGGGGCGGGATACGAGCAGTACTTC

J: TRBJ1-4
size: once
D: NA
V: TRBV21-1
CDR3: CASSKGAGIGKLFF
DNA: TGTGCCAGCAGCAAAGGAGCAGGTATCGGAAAACTGTTTTTT

J: TRBJ1-1
size: NA
D: NA
V: TRBV27
CDR3: CASREGGQEAFF
DNA: TGTGCCAGCAGGGAGGGGGGGCAGGAAGCTTTCTTT

J: TRBJ2-5
size: NA
D: NA
V: TRBV29-1
CDR3: CSVVRQGVLETQYF
DNA: TGCAGCGTTGTGAGACAAGGAGTGTTAGAGACCCAGTACTTC

J: TRBJ1-1
size: NA
D: NA
V: TRBV10-1
CDR3: CASSEDGAGTEAFF
DNA: TGCGCCAGCAGTGAGGACGGGGCCGGCACTGAAGCTTTCTTT

J: TRBJ2-7
size: NA
D: TRBD1
V: TRBV27
CDR3: CASSLLGQGGEQYF
DNA: TGTGCCAGCAGTTTATTAGGACAGGGAGGCGAGCAGTACTTC

J: TRBJ1-6
size: NA
D: TRBD1
V: TRBV27
CDR3: CASSGGVFRGGSPLHF
DNA: TGTGCCAGTTCAGGGGGCGTATTCAGAGGCGGTTCACCCCTCCACTTT

J: TRBJ1-5
size: NA
D: NA
V: TRBV6-1
CDR3: CASSEIGPNQPQHF
DNA: TGTGCCAGCAGTGAAATCGGCCCGAATCAGCCCCAGCATTTT

J: TRBJ1-4
size: NA
D: TRBD1
V: TRBV4-1
CDR3: CASSPPRDRGHEKLFF
DNA: TGCGCCAGCAGCCCACCCAGGGACAGGGGGCACGAAAAACTGTTTTTT

J: TRBJ2-7
size: NA
D: TRBD2
V: TRBV5-1
CDR3: CASSLVTSGTHLTYEQYF
DNA: TGCGCCAGCAGCTTGGTGACTAGCGGGACCCATTTAACCTACGAGCAGTATTTC

J: TRBJ1-2
size: once
D: NA
V: TRBV4-1
CDR3: CASSQDPPLIQDLNYGYTF
DNA: TGCGCCAGCAGCCAAGATCCCCCCTTAATACAGGACCTTAACTATGGCTACACCTTC

J: TRBJ2-1
size: once
D: TRBD2
V: TRBV6-5
CDR3: CASTATLAANEQFF
DNA: TGTGCCAGCACCGCGACGCTAGCGGCCAATGAGCAGTTCTTC

J: TRBJ1-2
size: NA
D: NA
V: TRBV27
CDR3: CASSLSRGANYGYTF
DNA: TGTGCCAGCAGTTTATCGAGAGGGGCTAACTATGGCTACACCTTC

J: TRBJ2-5
size: NA
D: TRBD2
V: TRBV10-3
CDR3: CAISESLAGVIETQYF
DNA: TGTGCCATCAGTGAGTCTCTAGCGGGAGTAATAGAGACCCAGTACTTC

J: TRBJ2-7
size: NA
D: NA
V: TRBV5-1
CDR3: CASSLAWGREQYF
DNA: TGCGCCAGCAGCTTGGCCTGGGGACGCGAGCAGTACTTC

J: TRBJ2-7
size: NA
D: NA
V: TRBV19
CDR3: CASSSSGEQYF
DNA: TGTGCCAGTAGTAGCTCGGGCGAGCAGTACTTC

J: TRBJ2-5
size: NA
D: NA
V: TRBV9
CDR3: CASSSEGAGQGETQYF
DNA: TGTGCCAGCAGCTCCGAAGGGGCGGGGCAGGGGGAGACCCAGTACTTC

J: TRBJ1-4
size: NA
D: TRBD1
V: TRBV5-6
CDR3: CASSIGTGGSNEKLFF
DNA: TGTGCCAGCAGCATAGGGACAGGGGGCAGTAATGAAAAACTGTTTTTT

J: TRBJ1-1
size: NA
D: NA
V: TRBV11-2
CDR3: CASSRGPNTEAFF
DNA: TGTGCCAGCAGCCGCGGACCCAACACTGAAGCTTTCTTT

J: TRBJ2-5
size: NA
D: NA
V: TRBV30
CDR3: CAWSVWELYQETQYF
DNA: TGTGCCTGGAGTGTATGGGAACTTTACCAAGAGACCCAGTACTTC

J: TRBJ2-1
size: NA
D: TRBD2
V: TRBV19
CDR3: CASRNPAGGSYNEQFF
DNA: TGTGCCAGTAGGAATCCAGCGGGAGGCTCCTACAATGAGCAGTTCTTC